This T cell receptor (beta chain) was recovered during a study of control samples from healthy donors and cancer patients (dated by TCRdb to between 2020 and 2021). The method behind the library was the immunoSEQ multiplex PCR assay. Imported from immuneACCESS, the table was reduced by TCRdb to in-frame sequences with V and J called. These copies leave out some clones; in studies compared against another copy, an unresolved V gene accounts for under half, and the cause of the remainder is not known. The sample yields roughly 93,000 clones; roughly nine tenths were counted once. Together, the top ten hold over 8.5% of the sample. Trimming costs V 4 bases and J 6 bases, and their ends lie 4 bases apart. The germline V gene specifies LGHNA as CDR1 and YSLEER as CDR2. Its CDR3 holds 10 amino acids, cysteine through valine. Of the read, only the CDR3 DNA is kept; its 30 bases are in frame from base 1.

On this clone itself: Its antigen is currently not known. It has no much larger one-base neighbor in the sample; base qualities were not kept.

The source material was PBMCs. Recombination linked TRBV4-3 to TRBJ2-7; the D gene lacks a confident call. The sequence was collected from a woman aged 45-60 years with colorectal cancer. The nucleotide sequence is given as TGCGCCAGCAGCCCCCGCGAGCAGTACGTC. Its coded protein is CASSPREQYV.